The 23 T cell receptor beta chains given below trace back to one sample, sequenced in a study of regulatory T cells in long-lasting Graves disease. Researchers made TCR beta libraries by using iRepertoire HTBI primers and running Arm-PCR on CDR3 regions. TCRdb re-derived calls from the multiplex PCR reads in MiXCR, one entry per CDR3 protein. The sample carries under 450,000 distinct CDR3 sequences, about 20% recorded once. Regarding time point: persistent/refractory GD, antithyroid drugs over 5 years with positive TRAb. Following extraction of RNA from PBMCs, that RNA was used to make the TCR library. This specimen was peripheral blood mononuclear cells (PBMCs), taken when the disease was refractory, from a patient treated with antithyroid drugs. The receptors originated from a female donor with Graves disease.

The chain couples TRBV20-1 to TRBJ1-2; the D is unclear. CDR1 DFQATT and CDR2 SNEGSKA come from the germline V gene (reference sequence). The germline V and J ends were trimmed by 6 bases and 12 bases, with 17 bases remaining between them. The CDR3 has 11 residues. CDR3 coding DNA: TGCAGTGCACCCCCGGGAGATTTGGACACCTTC. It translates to CSAPPGDLDTF.

CDR3 residues: CSARDAGTSGRKQETQYF. Written as DNA, the CDR3 is TGCAGTGCTAGAGATGCCGGGACTAGCGGGAGAAAGCAAGAGACCCAGTACTTC. The chain is built from TRBV20-1 and TRBJ2-5; 14 nucleotides agree with TRBD2. CDR1 DFQATT and CDR2 SNEGSKA come from the germline V gene (reference sequence). The CDR3 runs 18 residues. J gave up 2 bases and V 0 bases, and 8 bases lay outside the gene matches.

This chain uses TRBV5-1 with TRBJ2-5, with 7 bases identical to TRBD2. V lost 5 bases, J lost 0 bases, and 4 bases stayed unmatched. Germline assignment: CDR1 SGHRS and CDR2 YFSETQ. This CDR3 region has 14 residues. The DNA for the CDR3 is TGCGCCAGCAGGAGAGCGGGAAACCAAGAGACCCAGTACTTC. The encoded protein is CASRRAGNQETQYF.

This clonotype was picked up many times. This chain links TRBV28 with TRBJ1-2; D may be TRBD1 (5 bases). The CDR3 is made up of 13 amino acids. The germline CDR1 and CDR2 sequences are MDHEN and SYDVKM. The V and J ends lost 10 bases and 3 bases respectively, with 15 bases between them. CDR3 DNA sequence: TGTGCCATTGCACAGGTCTCGGACTATGGCTACACCTTC. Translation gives CAIAQVSDYGYTF.

The chain's CDR3 is CASSLVGQGTREQYF. CDR3 in DNA: TGTGCCAGCAGCTTAGTGGGCCAGGGGACGCGCGAGCAGTACTTC. This rearrangement joins TRBV7-2 to TRBJ2-7; the D gene is possibly TRBD1 (6 bases). This CDR3 has 15 residues. Germline V gives CDR1 SGHTA, CDR2 FQGNSA. V lost 1 base, J lost 6 bases, and 16 bases lay in between.

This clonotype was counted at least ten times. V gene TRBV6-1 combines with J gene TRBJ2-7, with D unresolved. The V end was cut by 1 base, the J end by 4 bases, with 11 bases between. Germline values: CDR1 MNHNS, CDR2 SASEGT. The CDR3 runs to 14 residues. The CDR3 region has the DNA TGTGCCAGCAGTGAAGTCGGCAGATTTTACGAGCAGTACTTC. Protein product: CASSEVGRFYEQYF.

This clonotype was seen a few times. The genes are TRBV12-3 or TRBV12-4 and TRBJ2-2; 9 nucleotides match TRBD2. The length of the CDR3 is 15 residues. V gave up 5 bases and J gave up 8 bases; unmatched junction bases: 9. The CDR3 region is CASSGARLAAGELFF. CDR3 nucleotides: TGTGCCAGCAGTGGGGCGAGACTAGCGGCAGGGGAGCTGTTTTTT.

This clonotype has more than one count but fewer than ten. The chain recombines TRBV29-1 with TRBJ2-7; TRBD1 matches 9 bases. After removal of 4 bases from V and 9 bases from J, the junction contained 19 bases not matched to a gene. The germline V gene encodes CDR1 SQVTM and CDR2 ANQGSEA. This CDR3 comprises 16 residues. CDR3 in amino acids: CSVVNSWGQGSSGQYF. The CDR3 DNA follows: TGCAGCGTTGTGAACAGTTGGGGACAGGGTTCTTCGGGGCAGTACTTC.

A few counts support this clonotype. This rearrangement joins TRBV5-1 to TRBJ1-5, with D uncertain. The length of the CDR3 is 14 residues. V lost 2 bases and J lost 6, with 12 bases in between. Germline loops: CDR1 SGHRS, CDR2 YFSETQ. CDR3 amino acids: CASSFRQVSQPQHF. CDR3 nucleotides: TGCGCCAGCAGCTTTAGGCAGGTCTCTCAGCCCCAGCATTTT.

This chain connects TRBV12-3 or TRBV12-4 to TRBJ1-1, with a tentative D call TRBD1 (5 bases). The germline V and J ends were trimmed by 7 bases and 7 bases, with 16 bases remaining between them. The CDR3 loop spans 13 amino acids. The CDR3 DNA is TGTGCCAGCAACTTAAGGGGCGCTTATGAAGCTTTCTTT. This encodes CASNLRGAYEAFF.

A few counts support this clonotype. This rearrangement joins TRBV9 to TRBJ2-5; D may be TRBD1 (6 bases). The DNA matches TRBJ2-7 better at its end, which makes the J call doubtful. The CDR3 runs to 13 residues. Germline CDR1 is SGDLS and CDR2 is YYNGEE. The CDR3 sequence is CASSAGAGYEQYF. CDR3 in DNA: TGTGCCAGCAGTGCAGGGGCAGGCTACGAGCAGTACTTC.

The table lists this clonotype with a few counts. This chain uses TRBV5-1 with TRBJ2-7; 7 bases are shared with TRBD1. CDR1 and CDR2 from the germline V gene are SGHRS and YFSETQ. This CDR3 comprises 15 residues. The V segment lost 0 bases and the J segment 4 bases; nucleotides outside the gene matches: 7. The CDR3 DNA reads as TGCGCCAGCAGCTTGGATCCGGGACAGAAGTACGAGCAGTACTTC. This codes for CASSLDPGQKYEQYF. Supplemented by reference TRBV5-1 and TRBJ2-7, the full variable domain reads KAGVTQTPRYLIKTRGQQVTLSCSPISGHRSVSWYQQTPGQGLQFLFEYFSETQRNKGNFPGRFSGRQFSNSRSEMNVSTLELGDSALYLCASSLDPGQKYEQYFGPGTRLTVT.

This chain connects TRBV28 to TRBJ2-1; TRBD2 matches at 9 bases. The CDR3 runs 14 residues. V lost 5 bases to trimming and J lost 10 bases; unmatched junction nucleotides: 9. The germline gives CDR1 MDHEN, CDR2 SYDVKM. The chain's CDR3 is CASSPLAGRREQFF. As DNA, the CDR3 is TGTGCCAGCAGTCCTCTAGCGGGGCGGCGAGAGCAGTTCTTC.

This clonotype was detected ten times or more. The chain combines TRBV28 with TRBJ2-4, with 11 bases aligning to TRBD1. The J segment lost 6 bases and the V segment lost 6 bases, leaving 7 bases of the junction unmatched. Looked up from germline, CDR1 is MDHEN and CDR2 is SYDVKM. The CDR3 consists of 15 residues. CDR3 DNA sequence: TGTGCCAGCAGACCTCGGACAGGGGGCGGAAACATTCAGTACTTC. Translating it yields CASRPRTGGGNIQYF.

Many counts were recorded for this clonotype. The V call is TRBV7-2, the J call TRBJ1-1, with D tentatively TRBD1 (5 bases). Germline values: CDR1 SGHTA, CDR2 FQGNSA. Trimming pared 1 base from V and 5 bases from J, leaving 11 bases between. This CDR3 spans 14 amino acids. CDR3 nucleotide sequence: TGTGCCAGCAGCTTAGGTCAGGCAGGGACTGAAGCTTTCTTT. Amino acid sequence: CASSLGQAGTEAFF. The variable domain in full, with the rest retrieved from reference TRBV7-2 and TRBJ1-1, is GAGVSQSPSNKVTEKGKDVELRCDPISGHTALYWYRQSLGQGLEFLIYFQGNSAPDKSGLPSDRFSAERTGGSVSTLTIQRTQQEDSAVYLCASSLGQAGTEAFFGQGTRLTVV.

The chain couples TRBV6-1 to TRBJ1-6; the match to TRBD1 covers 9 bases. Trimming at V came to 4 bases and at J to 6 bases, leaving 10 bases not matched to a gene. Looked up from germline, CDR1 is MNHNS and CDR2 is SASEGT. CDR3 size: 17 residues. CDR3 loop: CASSAGAGTGRNSPLHF. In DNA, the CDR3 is TGTGCCAGCAGTGCAGGCGCCGGGACAGGGCGTAATTCACCCCTCCACTTT.

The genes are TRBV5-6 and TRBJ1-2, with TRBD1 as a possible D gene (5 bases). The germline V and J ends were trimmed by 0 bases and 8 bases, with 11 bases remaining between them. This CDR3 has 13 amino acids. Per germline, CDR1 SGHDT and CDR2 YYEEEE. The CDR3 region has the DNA TGTGCCAGCAGCTTGGGGTCAGGGCCGGGCTACACCTTC. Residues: CASSLGSGPGYTF.

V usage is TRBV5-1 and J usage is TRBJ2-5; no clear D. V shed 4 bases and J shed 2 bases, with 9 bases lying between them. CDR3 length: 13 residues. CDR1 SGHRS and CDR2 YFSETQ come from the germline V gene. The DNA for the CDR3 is TGCGCCAGCAGCCGCTCTATACAAGAGACCCAGTACTTC. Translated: CASSRSIQETQYF.

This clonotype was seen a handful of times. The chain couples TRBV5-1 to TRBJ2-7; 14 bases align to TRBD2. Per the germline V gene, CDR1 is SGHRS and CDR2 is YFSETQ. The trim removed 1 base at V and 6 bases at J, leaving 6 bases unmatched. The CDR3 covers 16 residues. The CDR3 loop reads CASSLTGTSGRTEQYF. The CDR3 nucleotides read TGCGCCAGCAGCTTGACCGGGACTAGCGGGAGAACCGAGCAGTACTTC.

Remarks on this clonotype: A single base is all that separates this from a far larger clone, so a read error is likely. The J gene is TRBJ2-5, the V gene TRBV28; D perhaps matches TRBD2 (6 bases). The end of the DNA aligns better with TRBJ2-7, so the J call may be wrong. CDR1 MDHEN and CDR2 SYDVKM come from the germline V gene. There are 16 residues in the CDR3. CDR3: CAGSPMDLRDSYEQYF. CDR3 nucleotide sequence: TGTGCCGGCAGCCCCATGGATTTGCGGGACTCCTACGAGCAGTACTTC.

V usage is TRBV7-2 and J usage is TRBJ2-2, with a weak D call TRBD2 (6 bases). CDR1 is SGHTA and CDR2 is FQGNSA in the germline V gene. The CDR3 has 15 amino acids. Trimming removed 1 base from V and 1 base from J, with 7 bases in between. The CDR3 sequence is CASSLEGLNTGELFF. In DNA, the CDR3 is TGTGCCAGCAGCTTAGAGGGACTGAACACCGGGGAGCTGTTTTTT.

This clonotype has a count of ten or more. In DNA form, the CDR3 reads TGTGCCAGCAGTTTATTCCGAGAAAAACTGTTTTTT. Its protein is CASSLFREKLFF. This chain uses TRBV12-3 or TRBV12-4 with TRBJ1-4; D is ambiguous. This CDR3 comprises 12 residues. V was cut by 2 bases and J by 8 bases, with 6 bases left in between.

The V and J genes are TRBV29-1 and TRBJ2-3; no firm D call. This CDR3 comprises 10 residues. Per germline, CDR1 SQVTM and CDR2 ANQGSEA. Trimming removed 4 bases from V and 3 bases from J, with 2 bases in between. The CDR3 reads CSVATDTQYF. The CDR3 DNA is TGCAGCGTTGCTACAGATACGCAGTATTTT.